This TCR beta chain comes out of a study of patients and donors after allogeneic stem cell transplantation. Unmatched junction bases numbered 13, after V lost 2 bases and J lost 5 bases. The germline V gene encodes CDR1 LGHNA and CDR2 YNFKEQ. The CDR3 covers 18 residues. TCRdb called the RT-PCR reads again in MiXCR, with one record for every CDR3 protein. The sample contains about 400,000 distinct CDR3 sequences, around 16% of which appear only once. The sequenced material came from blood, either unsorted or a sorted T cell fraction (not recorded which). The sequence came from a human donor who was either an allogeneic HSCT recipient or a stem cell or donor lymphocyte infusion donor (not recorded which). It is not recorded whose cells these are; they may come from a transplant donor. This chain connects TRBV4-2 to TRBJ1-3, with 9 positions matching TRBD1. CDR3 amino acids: CASSQMNPRDRERNTIYF. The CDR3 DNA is TGTGCCAGCAGCCAAATGAACCCCCGGGACAGGGAGAGAAACACCATATATTTT.